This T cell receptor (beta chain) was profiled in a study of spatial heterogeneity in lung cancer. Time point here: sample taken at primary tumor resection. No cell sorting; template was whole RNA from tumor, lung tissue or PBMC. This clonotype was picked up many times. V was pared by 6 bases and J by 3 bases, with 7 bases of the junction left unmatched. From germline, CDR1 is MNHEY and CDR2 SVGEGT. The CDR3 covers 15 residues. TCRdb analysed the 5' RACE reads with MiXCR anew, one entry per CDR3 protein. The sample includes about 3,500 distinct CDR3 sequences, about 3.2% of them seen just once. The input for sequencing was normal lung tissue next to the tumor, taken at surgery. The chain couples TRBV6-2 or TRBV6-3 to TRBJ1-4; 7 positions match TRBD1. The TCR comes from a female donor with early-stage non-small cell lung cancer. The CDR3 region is CASRGQRNPNEKLFF. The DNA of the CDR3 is TGTGCCAGCAGGGGACAGCGAAACCCTAATGAAAAACTGTTTTTT.